A single sample gave rise to the 12 T cell receptor beta chains below, sequenced in a study of blood T cell repertoires in COVID-19. Repertoires were generated with immunoSEQ multiplex PCR, while TCRdb's copy carries only in-frame clones and drops some. The top ten hold 15% to 20% of the sample, which has fewer than 120,000 clones, 75% to 85% seen once. Source material: peripheral blood. The receptors shown here come from a woman aged 55-75 years with acute or convalescent COVID-19.

This CDR3 reads CASSAGQTQETQYF. The CDR3, as DNA: TGTGCCAGCAGCGCGGGACAGACACAAGAGACCCAGTACTTC. V is TRBV5-4 and J is TRBJ2-5; a possible D gene is TRBD1 (7 bases). Trimming cost V 4 bases and J 2 bases, with 12 bases left between them. Per the germline V gene, CDR1 is SGHNT and CDR2 is YYREEE (reference sequence). CDR3 length: 14 residues.

CDR3 sequence: CASSHGTGRFGQPQHF. CDR3 DNA sequence: TGTGCCAGCAGCCATGGGACAGGGAGGTTCGGTCAGCCCCAGCATTTT. The chain employs TRBV5-6 and TRBJ1-5, with TRBD1 identical over 9 bases. The CDR3 length is 16 residues. V trimming: 4 bases; J trimming: 6 bases; junction bases outside the gene matches: 11. Looked up from germline, CDR1 is SGHDT and CDR2 is YYEEEE.

The chain links TRBV19 to TRBJ1-4, with TRBD1 matching over 10 bases. Germline V gene lookup returns CDR1 LNHDA and CDR2 SQIVND (reference sequence). Germline trimming cut 6 bases from V and 8 bases from J; bases unmatched to any gene: 15. This CDR3 region has 17 residues. The CDR3 nucleotides are TGTGCCAGTAGCATGCGAATCACCGGGACAGGGGAAGAAAAACTGTTTTTT. Protein: CASSMRITGTGEEKLFF.

This clone is a singleton in its sample. The V gene is TRBV6-5, the J gene TRBJ1-5, with 7 nucleotides matching TRBD1. The length of the CDR3 is 15 residues. V was pared by 10 bases and J by 1 base, with 10 bases of the junction left unmatched. The germline V gene has CDR1 MNHEY and CDR2 SVGAGI. CDR3 in amino acids: CATEQGGASNQPQHF. The CDR3 DNA follows: TGTGCCACCGAACAAGGGGGCGCGAGCAATCAGCCCCAGCATTTT.

The chain couples TRBV5-4 to TRBJ2-1, with a tentative D call TRBD2 (5 bases). V was trimmed by 3 bases and J by 10 bases, leaving 8 bases between them. The germline gives CDR1 SGHNT, CDR2 YYREEE (reference sequence). CDR3 length equals 11 residues. This CDR3 is CASSSRGEQFF. The DNA of the CDR3 is TGTGCCAGCAGCTCACGAGGGGAGCAGTTCTTC.

The chain recombines TRBV4-1 with TRBJ1-2; TRBD1 is a possible D gene (5 bases). The V gene lost 4 bases and the J gene lost 2 bases, with 14 bases spanning the gap. The CDR3 totals 15 residues. Looked up from germline, CDR1 is MGHRA and CDR2 is YSYEKL. In DNA, the CDR3 is TGCGCCAGCAGCCCCTGGACGGACACCAACTATGGCTACACCTTC. Protein: CASSPWTDTNYGYTF.

In DNA form, the CDR3 reads TGTGCCAGCAGCCAGGCAGGGGGTTTGGGGACCGGGGAGCTGTTTTTT. Translated, it gives CASSQAGGLGTGELFF. V gene TRBV7-2 combines with J gene TRBJ2-2; TRBD1 agrees at 7 bases. V lost 5 bases to trimming and J lost 5 bases; unmatched junction nucleotides: 11. Germline V gene sequence: CDR1 SGHTA, CDR2 FQGNSA. This CDR3 has 16 amino acids. The entire variable domain, with the rest obtained from reference TRBV7-2 and TRBJ2-2, is as follows: GAGVSQSPSNKVTEKGKDVELRCDPISGHTALYWYRQSLGQGLEFLIYFQGNSAPDKSGLPSDRFSAERTGGSVSTLTIQRTQQEDSAVYLCASSQAGGLGTGELFFGEGSRLTVL.

In DNA, the CDR3 is TGTGCCAGCAGTTACGGGACCGTCGGGACAGCCAATTCACCCCTCCACTTT. As protein: CASSYGTVGTANSPLHF. This rearrangement joins TRBV6-2 or TRBV6-3 to TRBJ1-6; 7 nucleotides agree with TRBD1. The CDR3 sequence is 17 residues long. Trimming took 2 bases from V and 7 from J; bases not matched to a gene: 11. Germline V gene lookup returns CDR1 MNHEY and CDR2 SVGEGT.

The chain has TRBV5-4 and TRBJ1-1, with 8 bases fitting TRBD1. The CDR3 length is 15 residues. The germline gives CDR1 SGHNT, CDR2 YYREEE (reference sequence). With 2 bases clipped from V and 0 bases from J, the junction kept 3 bases outside the gene matches. CDR3 region: CASSFTDRVNTEAFF. CDR3 nucleotide sequence: TGTGCCAGCAGCTTCACGGACAGGGTGAACACTGAAGCTTTCTTT.

This clone was seen more than once but under ten times. This sequence joins TRBV5-4 and TRBJ2-2; 12 bases line up with TRBD2. CDR1 and CDR2 from the germline V gene are SGHNT and YYREEE (reference sequence). The CDR3 runs 17 residues. V lost 2 bases, J lost 7 bases, and 9 bases stayed unmatched. CDR3 sequence reads: CASSFGLAGGPIGELFF. CDR3 sequence (DNA): TGTGCCAGCAGCTTCGGTCTAGCGGGGGGGCCTATCGGGGAGCTGTTTTTT.

This clone was observed a handful of times. This chain connects TRBV11-3 to TRBJ2-7; D unresolved. Germline V gives CDR1 SGHNT, CDR2 YENEEA. This CDR3 is built from 13 residues. V was shortened by 3 bases and J by 3 bases, with 9 bases between the two germline ends. CDR3 amino acids: CASSFGSDYEQYF. CDR3 nucleotide sequence: TGTGCCAGCAGCTTTGGCAGTGACTACGAGCAGTACTTC.

Written as DNA, the CDR3 is TGTGCCAGCAGGGGGACAGAGGGGAACACCGGGGAGCTGTTTTTT. Amino acid sequence: CASRGTEGNTGELFF. The chain has TRBV6-4 and TRBJ2-2; 7 bases are shared with TRBD1. Germline V gene lookup returns CDR1 MRHNA and CDR2 SNTAGT. This CDR3 is 15 amino acids long. V lost 6 bases, J lost 1 base, and 5 bases stayed unmatched.